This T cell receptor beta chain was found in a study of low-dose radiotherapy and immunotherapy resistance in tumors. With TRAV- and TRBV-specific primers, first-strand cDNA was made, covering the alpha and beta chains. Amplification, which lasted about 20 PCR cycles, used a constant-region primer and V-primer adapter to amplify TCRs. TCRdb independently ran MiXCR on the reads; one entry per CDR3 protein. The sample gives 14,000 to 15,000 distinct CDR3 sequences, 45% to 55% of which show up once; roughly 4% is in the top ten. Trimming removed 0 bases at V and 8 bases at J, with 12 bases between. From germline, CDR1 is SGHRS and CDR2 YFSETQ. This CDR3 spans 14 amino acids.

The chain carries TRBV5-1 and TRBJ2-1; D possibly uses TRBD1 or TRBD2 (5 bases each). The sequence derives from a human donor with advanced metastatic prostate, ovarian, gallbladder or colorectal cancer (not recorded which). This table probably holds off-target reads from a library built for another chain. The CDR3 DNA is TGCGCCAGCAGCTTGGCCTTAGGGGACGATGAGCAGTTCTTC. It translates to CASSLALGDDEQFF.